This T cell receptor (beta chain) was obtained from a study of identical twins. General study findings and limits: It was out-of-frame TCR alpha sharing in monozygotic twins that models underestimated. Excess low generation probability was seen in twin-shared out-of-frame alpha sequences. Instead of following the same donors, the conclusions were based on cross-sectional statistical analysis.

Each CDR3 protein is one row after TCRdb ran MiXCR on the 5' RACE reads. The repertoire has about 570,000 distinct CDR3 sequences, approximately 9.6% of them found once; the top ten carry under 3.5%. Points on this clonotype: Its specificity is not known.

Germline assignment: CDR1 SQVTM and CDR2 ANQGSEA. The CDR3 contains 13 residues. Deletions cut 7 bases from V and 2 bases from J, with 14 bases between. These same records also appear under a second study, on yellow fever vaccine responses in identical twins. That work adds: Each twin's T cell response to the vaccine was reported to look partly convergent and partly personalized.

J is TRBJ1-1 and V is TRBV29-1; D gene unclear. The specimen was PBMCs. The source of this sequence is a woman aged 18 to 35 in good health. In DNA form, the CDR3 reads TGCAGCGCGATCTCCGGGAGAAACACTGAAGCTTTCTTT. Translation: CSAISGRNTEAFF.